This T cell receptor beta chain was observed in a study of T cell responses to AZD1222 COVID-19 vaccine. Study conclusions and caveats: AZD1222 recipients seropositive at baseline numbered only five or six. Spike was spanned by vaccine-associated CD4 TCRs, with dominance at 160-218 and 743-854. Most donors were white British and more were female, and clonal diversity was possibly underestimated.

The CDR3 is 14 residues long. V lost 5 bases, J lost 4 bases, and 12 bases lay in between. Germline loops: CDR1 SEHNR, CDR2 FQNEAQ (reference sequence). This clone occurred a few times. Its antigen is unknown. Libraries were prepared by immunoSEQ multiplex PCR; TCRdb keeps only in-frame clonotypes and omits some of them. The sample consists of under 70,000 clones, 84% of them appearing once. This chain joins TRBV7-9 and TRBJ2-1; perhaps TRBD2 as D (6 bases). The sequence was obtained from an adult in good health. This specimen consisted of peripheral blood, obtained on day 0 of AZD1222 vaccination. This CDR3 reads CASSRNAGYNEQFF. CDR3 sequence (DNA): TGTGCCAGCAGCCGTAACGCGGGGTACAATGAGCAGTTCTTC. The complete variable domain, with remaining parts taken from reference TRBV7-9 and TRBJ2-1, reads DTGVSQNPRHKITKRGQNVTFRCDPISEHNRLYWYRQTLGQGPEFLTYFQNEAQLEKSRLLSDRFSAERPKGSFSTLEIQRTEQGDSAMYLCASSRNAGYNEQFFGPGTRLTVL.